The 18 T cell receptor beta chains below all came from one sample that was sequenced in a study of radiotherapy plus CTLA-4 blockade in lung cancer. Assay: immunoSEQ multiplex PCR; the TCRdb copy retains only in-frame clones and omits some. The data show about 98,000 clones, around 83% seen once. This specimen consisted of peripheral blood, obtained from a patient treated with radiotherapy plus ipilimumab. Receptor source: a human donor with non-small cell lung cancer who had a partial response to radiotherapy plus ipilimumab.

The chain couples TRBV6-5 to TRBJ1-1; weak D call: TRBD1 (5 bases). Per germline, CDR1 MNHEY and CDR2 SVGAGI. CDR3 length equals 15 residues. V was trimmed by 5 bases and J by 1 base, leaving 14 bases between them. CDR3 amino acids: CASSQTAPPNTEAFF. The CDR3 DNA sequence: TGTGCCAGCAGTCAGACAGCACCTCCGAACACTGAAGCTTTCTTT.

CDR3: CASSLMGAGGPINEQFF. CDR3 coding DNA: TGTGCCAGCAGTTTGATGGGTGCGGGAGGGCCGATCAATGAGCAGTTCTTC. The chain employs TRBV27 and TRBJ2-1; 9 bases map to TRBD2. The length of the CDR3 is 17 residues. CDR1 and CDR2 (germline): MNHEY, SMNVEV (reference sequence). V lost 3 bases, J lost 6 bases, and 12 bases stayed unmatched.

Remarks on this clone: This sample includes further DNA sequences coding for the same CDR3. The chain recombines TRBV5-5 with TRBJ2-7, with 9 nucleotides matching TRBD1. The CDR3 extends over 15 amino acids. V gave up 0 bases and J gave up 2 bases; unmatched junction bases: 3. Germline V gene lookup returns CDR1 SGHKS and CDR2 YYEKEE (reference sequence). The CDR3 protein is CASSLVGTGTYEQYF. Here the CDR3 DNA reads TGTGCCAGCAGCTTGGTCGGGACAGGGACCTACGAGCAGTACTTC.

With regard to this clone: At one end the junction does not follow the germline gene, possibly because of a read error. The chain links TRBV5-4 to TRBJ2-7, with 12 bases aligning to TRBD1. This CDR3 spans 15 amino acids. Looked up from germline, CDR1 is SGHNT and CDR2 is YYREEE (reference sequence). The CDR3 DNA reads TGTGCCAGCAGCTTTTCCGGGACAGGGGGCTATACGGCTGACTTC. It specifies CASSFSGTGGYTADF.

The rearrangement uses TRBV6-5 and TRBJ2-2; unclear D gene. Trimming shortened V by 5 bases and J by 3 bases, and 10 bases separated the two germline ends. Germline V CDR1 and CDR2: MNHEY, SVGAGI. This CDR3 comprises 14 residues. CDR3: CASSPQVYTGELFF. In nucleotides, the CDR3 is TGTGCCAGCAGTCCTCAGGTCTACACCGGGGAGCTGTTTTTT.

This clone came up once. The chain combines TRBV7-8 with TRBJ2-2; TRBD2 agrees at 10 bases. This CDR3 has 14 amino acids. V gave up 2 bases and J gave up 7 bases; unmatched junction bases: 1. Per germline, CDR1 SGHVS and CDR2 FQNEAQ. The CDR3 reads CASSLLAGVGELFF. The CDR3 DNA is TGTGCCAGCAGCTTACTAGCGGGAGTCGGGGAGCTGTTTTTT. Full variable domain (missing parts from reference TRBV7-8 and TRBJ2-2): GAGVSQSPRYKVAKRGQDVALRCDPISGHVSLFWYQQALGQGPEFLTYFQNEAQLDKSGLPSDRFFAERPEGSVSTLKIQRTQQEDSAVYLCASSLLAGVGELFFGEGSRLTVL.

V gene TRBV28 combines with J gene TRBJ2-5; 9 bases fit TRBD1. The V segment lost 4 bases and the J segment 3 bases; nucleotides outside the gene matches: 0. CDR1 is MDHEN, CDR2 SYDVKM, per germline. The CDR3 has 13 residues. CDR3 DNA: TGTGCCAGCAGTTGGACAGGGGAAGAGACCCAGTACTTC. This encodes CASSWTGEETQYF.

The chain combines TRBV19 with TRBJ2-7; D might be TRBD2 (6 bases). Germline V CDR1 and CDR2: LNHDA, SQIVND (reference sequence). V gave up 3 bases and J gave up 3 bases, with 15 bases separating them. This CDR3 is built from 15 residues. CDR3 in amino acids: CASSIGTPNIYEQYF. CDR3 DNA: TGTGCCAGTAGTATTGGGACTCCCAATATCTACGAGCAGTACTTC.

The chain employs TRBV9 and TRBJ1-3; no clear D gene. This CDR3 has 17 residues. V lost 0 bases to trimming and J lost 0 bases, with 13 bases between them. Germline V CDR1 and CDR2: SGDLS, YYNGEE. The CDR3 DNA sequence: TGTGCCAGCAGCGTAGAAGGGAGGTCGGTCTCTGGAAACACCATATATTTT. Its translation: CASSVEGRSVSGNTIYF.

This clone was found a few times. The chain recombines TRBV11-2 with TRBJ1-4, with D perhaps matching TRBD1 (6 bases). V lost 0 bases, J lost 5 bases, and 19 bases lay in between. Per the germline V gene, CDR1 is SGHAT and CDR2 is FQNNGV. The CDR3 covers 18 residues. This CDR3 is CASSLDPPTQGWNEKLFF. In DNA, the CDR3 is TGTGCCAGCAGCTTAGATCCCCCCACGCAGGGGTGGAATGAAAAACTGTTTTTT. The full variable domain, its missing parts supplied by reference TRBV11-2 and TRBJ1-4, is EAGVAQSPRYKIIEKRQSVAFWCNPISGHATLYWYQQILGQGPKLLIQFQNNGVVDDSQLPKDRFSAERLKGVDSTLKIQPAKLEDSAVYLCASSLDPPTQGWNEKLFFGSGTQLSVL.

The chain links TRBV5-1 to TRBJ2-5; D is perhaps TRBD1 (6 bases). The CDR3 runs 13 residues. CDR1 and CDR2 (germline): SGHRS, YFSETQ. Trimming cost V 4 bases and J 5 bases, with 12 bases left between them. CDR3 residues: CASSGQRYETQYF. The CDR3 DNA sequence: TGCGCCAGCAGCGGACAGAGGTACGAGACCCAGTACTTC.

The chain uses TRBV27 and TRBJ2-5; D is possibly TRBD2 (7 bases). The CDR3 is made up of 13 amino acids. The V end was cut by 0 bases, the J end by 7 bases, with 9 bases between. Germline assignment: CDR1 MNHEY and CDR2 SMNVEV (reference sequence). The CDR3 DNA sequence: TGTGCCAGCAGTTTATCAAGGGGGGGGACCCAGTACTTC. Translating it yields CASSLSRGGTQYF.

The CDR3 region has the DNA TGCGCCAGCAGCTTGGCTCCGGGACAGGGGGCCGTGAACACTGAAGCTTTCTTT. Translating it yields CASSLAPGQGAVNTEAFF. This chain joins TRBV5-1 and TRBJ1-1, with 12 bases that match TRBD1. Trimming at V came to 0 bases and at J to 0 bases, leaving 6 bases not matched to a gene. CDR3 length equals 18 residues. Germline loops: CDR1 SGHRS, CDR2 YFSETQ.

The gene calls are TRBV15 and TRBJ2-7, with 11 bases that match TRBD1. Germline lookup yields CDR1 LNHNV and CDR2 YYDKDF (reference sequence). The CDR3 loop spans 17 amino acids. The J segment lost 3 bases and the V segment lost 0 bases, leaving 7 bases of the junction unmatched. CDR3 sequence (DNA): TGTGCCACCAGCAGAGATAAAGGGGGACAGGGGGACTACGAGCAGTACTTC. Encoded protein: CATSRDKGGQGDYEQYF.

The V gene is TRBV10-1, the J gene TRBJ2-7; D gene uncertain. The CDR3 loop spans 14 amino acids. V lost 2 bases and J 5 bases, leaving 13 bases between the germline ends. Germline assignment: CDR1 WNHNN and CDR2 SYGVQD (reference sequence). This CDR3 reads CASSERRLLDEQYF. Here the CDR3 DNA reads TGCGCCAGCAGTGAGAGGAGACTCCTCGACGAGCAGTACTTC.

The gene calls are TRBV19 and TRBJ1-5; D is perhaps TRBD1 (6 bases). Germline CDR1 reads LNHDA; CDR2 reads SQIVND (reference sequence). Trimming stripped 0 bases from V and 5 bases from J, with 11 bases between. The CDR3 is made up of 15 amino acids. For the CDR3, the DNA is TGTGCCAGTAGTATAGAACAGGGAGGGTATCAGCCCCAGCATTTT. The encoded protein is CASSIEQGGYQPQHF.

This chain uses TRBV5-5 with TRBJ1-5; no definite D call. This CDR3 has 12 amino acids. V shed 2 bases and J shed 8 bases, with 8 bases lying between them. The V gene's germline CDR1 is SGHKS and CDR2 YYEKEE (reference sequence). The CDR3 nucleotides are TGTGCCAGCAGCTTTACCGGAGAGCCCCAGCATTTT. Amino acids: CASSFTGEPQHF.

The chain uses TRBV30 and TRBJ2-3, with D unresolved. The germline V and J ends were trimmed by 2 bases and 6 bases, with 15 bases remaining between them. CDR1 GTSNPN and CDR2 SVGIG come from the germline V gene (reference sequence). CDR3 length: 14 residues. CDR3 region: CAWSLAGLEDTQYF. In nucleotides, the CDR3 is TGTGCCTGGAGTTTGGCAGGATTAGAGGATACGCAGTATTTT.